This TCR beta chain stems from a study of OX40 agonist ivuxolimab in advanced cancers. Study summary: Patients were treated with intravenous ivuxolimab, dosed at 0.01 to 10 mg/kg and infused every 2 weeks. The dose-escalation cohort had hepatocellular carcinoma, melanoma, renal cell or head and neck cancer. Study-wide results and caveats: On average, CD8+ T cells showed a greater number of expanded clones than CD4+.

With regard to this clone: Its specificity is not known.

At cycle 4 day 1, cycle 7 day 1, and baseline, blood was sampled. Sequencing used immunoSEQ multiplex PCR; TCRdb keeps in-frame clones, though not all of them. The sample consists of 70,000 to 95,000 clones, 80% to 95% of them appearing once. Looked up from germline, CDR1 is MNHNY and CDR2 is SVGAGI (reference sequence). V lost 6 bases and J 8 bases, leaving 8 bases between the germline ends. The CDR3 loop spans 12 amino acids. The gene calls are TRBV6-6 and TRBJ1-6; D is possibly TRBD1 (6 bases). The material sequenced was CD4+ or CD8+ T cells sorted from blood, taken in a trial of the OX40 agonist ivuxolimab. The origin of this receptor is an adult with an advanced solid tumor such as melanoma, head and neck, liver or kidney cancer. The CDR3 nucleotides read TGTGCCAGCAGGGGGGCGGATTCACCCCTCCACTTT. It specifies CASRGADSPLHF.